Sequencing of this TCR beta chain was carried out in a study of blood T cell repertoires in COVID-19. V lost 3 bases to trimming and J lost 4 bases; unmatched junction nucleotides: 2. Germline assignment: CDR1 GTSNPN and CDR2 SVGIG (reference sequence). This CDR3 contains 13 residues. The method was immunoSEQ multiplex PCR; TCRdb's version includes in-frame clones alone and lacks a portion of them. Counted here are over 40,000 clones, about 80% occurring once; the ten biggest clones make up roughly 13%. This receptor was taken from a human donor in a cohort sampled during active COVID-19. The chain links TRBV30 to TRBJ1-5; the match to TRBD1 covers 8 bases. The sample was peripheral blood. CDR3 sequence reads: CAWSRTGNQPQHF. CDR3 DNA: TGTGCCTGGAGCAGGACAGGGAATCAGCCCCAGCATTTT.